The clone carrying this T cell receptor beta chain was counted only a few times. The target antigen is unknown. These data originate in a study of T cells in Graves' hyperthyroidism and ophthalmopathy. The wider study: Initial diagnosis, before any treatment, was when peripheral blood was collected.

Authors of the study amplified TCR beta CDR3 regions from RNA transcripts. TCR CDR3 regions were first amplified by RT-PCR with HTBI primers. TCRdb redid the calling of the multiplex PCR reads with MiXCR, one entry per CDR3 protein. The data hold around 440,000 distinct CDR3 sequences, with 15% to 18% observed a single time. PBMCs came from over 8.5 ml fresh peripheral blood. Findings and limits, study-wide: Blood also showed most of the thyroid clonotypes that were expanded above 0.001. The model anticipated ophthalmopathy a median about 6.5 months pre-onset.

This CDR3 region has 12 residues. Germline V gene data show CDR1 as LNHDA and CDR2 as SQIVND (reference sequence). Trimming pared 7 bases from V and 7 bases from J, leaving 13 bases between. The receptor's source is a young woman with Graves' hyperthyroidism. The chain employs TRBV19 and TRBJ2-5; TRBD1 might be the D (5 bases). Sequencing used blood. This chain's CDR3 is CASKGSTGTQYF. The CDR3 bases are TGTGCCAGTAAGGGGTCCACGGGGACCCAGTACTTC.